This T cell receptor beta chain comes out of a study of cytomegalovirus exposure and HLA in healthy donors. General study findings and limits: An assumption of roughly uniform sequencing depth across donors underlay the presence/absence analyses. What was likely a sequencing artifact was a cluster of highly shared sequence variants.

As for this clone: What it binds is unknown.

With 60 Vbeta and 13 Jbeta primers, the PCR was carried out. Clones were read by immunoSEQ multiplex PCR, and TCRdb kept only the in-frame ones, dropping some. Among 200,000 to 250,000 clones listed, approximately 84% were seen once. The sequence derives from a woman in her thirties or forties in good health and CMV-seronegative. What was sequenced was PBMCs.

The CDR3: CASSLLGATEAFF. The CDR3 coding sequence is TGCGCCAGCAGCTTGTTGGGGGCCACTGAAGCTTTCTTT. The V and J genes are TRBV5-1 and TRBJ1-1, with a weak D call TRBD1 (6 bases). This CDR3 is built from 13 residues. CDR1 and CDR2 (germline): SGHRS, YFSETQ. Trimming stripped 1 base from V and 4 bases from J, with 8 bases between. Together with reference TRBV5-1 and TRBJ1-1, the CDR3 gives the full variable domain: KAGVTQTPRYLIKTRGQQVTLSCSPISGHRSVSWYQQTPGQGLQFLFEYFSETQRNKGNFPGRFSGRQFSNSRSEMNVSTLELGDSALYLCASSLLGATEAFFGQGTRLTVV.